A single sample is the source of the 19 T cell receptor beta chains below, sequenced in a study of cytomegalovirus exposure and HLA in healthy donors. Researchers ran the PCR with 60 Vbeta and 13 Jbeta primers. The method was immunoSEQ multiplex PCR; TCRdb's version includes in-frame clones alone and lacks a portion of them. The sample lists about 140,000 clones, about four fifths occurring once. Sequencing was done on a sample of PBMCs. These receptors all stem from a man aged 40-50 years in good health and CMV-seronegative.

The chain employs TRBV11-2 and TRBJ1-4; no clear D gene. CDR1 SGHAT and CDR2 FQNNGV come from the germline V gene. This CDR3 has 13 residues. V lost 4 bases and J lost 8, with 11 bases in between. DNA for the CDR3: TGTGCCAGCAGCTACCGGGTCGGGGAAAAACTGTTTTTT. Its translation is CASSYRVGEKLFF.

This CDR3 is CASSLQGQGPSYEQYF. The CDR3 bases are TGTGCCAGCTCCCTACAGGGACAGGGGCCATCCTACGAGCAGTACTTC. V gene TRBV18 combines with J gene TRBJ2-7, with TRBD1 identical over 10 bases. The CDR3 has 16 amino acids. V was pared by 6 bases and J by 1 base, with 9 bases of the junction left unmatched. Looked up from germline, CDR1 is KGHSH and CDR2 is LQKENI.

This sequence joins TRBV10-2 and TRBJ1-2; D call uncertain. The ends were cut back, 8 bases at V and 5 bases at J, with 12 bases in the middle. Germline CDR1 is WSHSY and CDR2 is SAAADI. CDR3 length: 12 amino acids. The CDR3 DNA reads TGCGCCAGCGATGGCAAACCATATGGCTACACCTTC. Protein: CASDGKPYGYTF.

The sample holds a few counts of this clone. CDR3 in amino acids: CASSQASGVGYEQYF. In nucleotides, the CDR3 is TGCGCCAGCAGCCAAGCATCGGGGGTGGGCTACGAGCAGTACTTC. The chain links TRBV4-3 to TRBJ2-7; D might be TRBD2 (6 bases). V was shortened by 1 base and J by 3 bases, with 13 bases between the two germline ends. From germline, CDR1 is LGHNA and CDR2 YSLEER. There are 15 residues in the CDR3.

This sequence joins TRBV5-1 and TRBJ1-6; D not resolved. V lost 3 bases to trimming and J lost 7 bases, with 5 bases between them. CDR1 is SGHRS, CDR2 YFSETQ, per germline. CDR3 size: 12 residues. The CDR3 loop is CASSYSNSPLHF. CDR3 coding DNA: TGCGCCAGCAGCTACTCAAATTCACCCCTCCACTTT.

This clone was counted a single time. The rearrangement links TRBV27 to TRBJ1-5; 10 positions agree with TRBD1. V lost 3 bases, J lost 4 bases, and 9 bases stayed unmatched. There are 17 residues in the CDR3. The germline V gene has CDR1 MNHEY and CDR2 SMNVEV (reference sequence). CDR3 residues: CASSFGAGTGVNQPQHF. CDR3 in DNA: TGTGCCAGCAGTTTTGGAGCCGGGACAGGGGTTAATCAGCCCCAGCATTTT.

This chain links TRBV5-4 with TRBJ2-5; 14 bases are shared with TRBD2. V trimming: 4 bases; J trimming: 1 base; junction bases outside the gene matches: 3. The CDR3 extends over 16 amino acids. Germline CDR1 SGHNT, CDR2 YYREEE (reference sequence). The CDR3 loop reads CASSGGLAGVQETQYF. The CDR3 region has the DNA TGTGCCAGCAGCGGGGGACTAGCGGGGGTCCAAGAGACCCAGTACTTC. The whole variable domain, remainder taken from reference TRBV5-4 and TRBJ2-5, is ETGVTQSPTHLIKTRGQQVTLRCSSQSGHNTVSWYQQALGQGPQFIFQYYREEENGRGNFPPRFSGLQFPNYSSELNVNALELDDSALYLCASSGGLAGVQETQYFGPGTRLLVL.

This rearrangement joins TRBV9 to TRBJ1-2; the match to TRBD1 covers 7 bases. V lost 2 bases to trimming and J lost 6 bases; unmatched junction nucleotides: 10. The CDR3 length is 15 residues. Germline lookup yields CDR1 SGDLS and CDR2 YYNGEE. CDR3 protein: CASSVHDRAKNGYTF. The CDR3 DNA follows: TGTGCCAGCAGCGTCCATGACAGGGCCAAAAATGGCTACACCTTC.

In this sample, this clone turned up once. This CDR3 reads CASSQELRQGGHEQYF. CDR3 in DNA: TGCGCCAGCAGCCAAGAATTGCGGCAGGGAGGCCACGAGCAGTACTTC. The chain employs TRBV4-3 and TRBJ2-7; D might be TRBD2 (6 bases). This CDR3 has 16 residues. Germline CDR1 and CDR2: LGHNA and YSLEER. V was trimmed by 0 bases and J by 5 bases, leaving 17 bases between them.

V and J are TRBV6-5 and TRBJ2-3; weak D call: TRBD2 (5 bases). CDR1 and CDR2 (germline): MNHEY, SVGAGI. This CDR3 is 14 amino acids long. The V end was cut by 2 bases, the J end by 0 bases, with 6 bases between. The CDR3 DNA is TGTGCCAGCAGTTACAGGGAGAGCACAGATACGCAGTATTTT. Protein product: CASSYRESTDTQYF.

The rearrangement links TRBV29-1 to TRBJ2-7; 8 positions agree with TRBD1. Germline CDR1 is SQVTM and CDR2 is ANQGSEA. CDR3 size: 14 residues. The V and J ends lost 2 bases and 7 bases, in that order; junction bases with no gene match: 10. As DNA, the CDR3 is TGCAGCGTTGAATGGGGGCAGGGGGCAGGGGAGCAGTACTTC. Translated: CSVEWGQGAGEQYF.

The chain carries TRBV14 and TRBJ2-7; D call uncertain. V lost 0 bases to trimming and J lost 6 bases, with 12 bases between them. Germline-derived CDR1 and CDR2 are SGHDN and FVKESK. This CDR3 spans 14 amino acids. CDR3 nucleotide sequence: TGTGCCAGCAGCCAAGAAGCCCAGGTTGGCGAGCAGTACTTC. Residues: CASSQEAQVGEQYF.

The chain recombines TRBV5-1 with TRBJ1-1; D is possibly TRBD1 (6 bases). The V and J ends lost 0 bases and 7 bases respectively, with 16 bases between them. This CDR3 comprises 15 residues. Per germline, CDR1 SGHRS and CDR2 YFSETQ. DNA of the CDR3: TGCGCCAGCAGCTTGGAGGGCAAGGGGGAAGGTGAAGCTTTCTTT. This codes for CASSLEGKGEGEAFF.

This chain links TRBV29-1 with TRBJ1-1; D uncertain. V was trimmed by 4 bases and J by 1 base, leaving 7 bases between them. Germline lookup yields CDR1 SQVTM and CDR2 ANQGSEA. The CDR3 consists of 12 residues. This CDR3 reads CSVAGSNTEAFF. CDR3 DNA sequence: TGCAGCGTTGCAGGATCGAACACTGAAGCTTTCTTT.

This chain joins TRBV5-1 and TRBJ1-2; TRBD1 aligns across 9 bases. The trim removed 0 bases at V and 4 bases at J, leaving 13 bases unmatched. Germline-derived CDR1 and CDR2 are SGHRS and YFSETQ. There are 18 residues in the CDR3. The CDR3 protein is CASSLGSTGTGLLYGYTF. CDR3 DNA: TGCGCCAGCAGCTTGGGATCGACCGGGACAGGGCTCCTCTATGGCTACACCTTC.

In nucleotides, the CDR3 is TGTGCCATCAGTGAGCCGGACAAACAGGGGGCGGTCGAGCAGTACTTC. Protein sequence: CAISEPDKQGAVEQYF. The chain carries TRBV10-3 and TRBJ2-7; 9 nucleotides line up with TRBD1. Trimming took 2 bases from V and 6 from J; bases not matched to a gene: 11. Germline assignment: CDR1 ENHRY and CDR2 SYGVKD. This CDR3 has 16 amino acids.

The rearrangement links TRBV7-9 to TRBJ1-5; TRBD1 matches at 10 bases. The CDR3 has 15 amino acids. V dropped 4 bases and J dropped 7; count of bases not matched to a gene: 7. Germline V gene sequence: CDR1 SEHNR, CDR2 FQNEAQ (reference sequence). The CDR3 DNA follows: TGTGCCAGCAGCTCCTTCGGGACAGGGGTCCAGCCCCAGCATTTT. Protein: CASSSFGTGVQPQHF. Combining the CDR3 with reference TRBV7-9 and TRBJ1-5 gives the whole variable domain DTGVSQNPRHKITKRGQNVTFRCDPISEHNRLYWYRQTLGQGPEFLTYFQNEAQLEKSRLLSDRFSAERPKGSFSTLEIQRTEQGDSAMYLCASSSFGTGVQPQHFGDGTRLSIL.

This clone was observed a single time. The chain has TRBV7-3 and TRBJ1-6; 8 bases align to TRBD1. Germline V gene lookup returns CDR1 SGHTA and CDR2 FQGTGA. The CDR3 extends over 14 amino acids. V shed 4 bases, J shed 7 bases, and the junction held 3 bases outside the gene matches. CDR3 protein: CASSSGQGNSPLHF. CDR3 coding DNA: TGTGCCAGCAGCTCCGGACAGGGAAATTCACCCCTCCACTTT.

CDR3 amino acids: CASRGQGAMRETQYF. The CDR3 coding sequence is TGTGCCAGCAGGGGACAGGGGGCTATGCGGGAGACCCAGTACTTC. The rearrangement joins TRBV27 to TRBJ2-5; TRBD1 aligns across 12 bases. V lost 6 bases, J lost 5 bases, and 7 bases stayed unmatched. Germline CDR1 and CDR2: MNHEY and SMNVEV (reference sequence). There are 15 residues in the CDR3.